This TCR beta chain was sequenced during a study of blood T cell repertoires in COVID-19. Turning to the study itself: Both acute and convalescent COVID-19 samples were obtained from the United States, Italy and Spain. PBMCs, B-cell-depleted T cells, or T cells were the source of the cDNA or gDNA that made up the material.

As handled by the study authors: Estimation of nucleated cell counts was performed using reference gene primer amplification. The method was immunoSEQ multiplex PCR; TCRdb's version includes in-frame clones alone and lacks a portion of them. Clone size and V and J calls were adopted from that table, with D and trimming inferred from the DNA. This sample has about 160,000 clones; about nine tenths occur once, and the top ten carry roughly 4.5%. The CDR3 consists of 18 residues. Germline assignment: CDR1 SGHRS and CDR2 YFSETQ. The V gene end was trimmed by 3 bases and the J gene end by 0 bases; junction bases not matched to a gene: 11.

V usage is TRBV5-1 and J usage is TRBJ2-1, with 8 bases that match TRBD1. Sequences were obtained from peripheral blood. The receptor comes from a woman in her sixties or seventies with active or convalescent COVID-19. CDR3 sequence: CASSSRQGLTSSYNEQFF. CDR3 DNA sequence: TGCGCCAGCAGCTCCAGACAGGGGTTAACAAGCTCCTACAATGAGCAGTTCTTC.